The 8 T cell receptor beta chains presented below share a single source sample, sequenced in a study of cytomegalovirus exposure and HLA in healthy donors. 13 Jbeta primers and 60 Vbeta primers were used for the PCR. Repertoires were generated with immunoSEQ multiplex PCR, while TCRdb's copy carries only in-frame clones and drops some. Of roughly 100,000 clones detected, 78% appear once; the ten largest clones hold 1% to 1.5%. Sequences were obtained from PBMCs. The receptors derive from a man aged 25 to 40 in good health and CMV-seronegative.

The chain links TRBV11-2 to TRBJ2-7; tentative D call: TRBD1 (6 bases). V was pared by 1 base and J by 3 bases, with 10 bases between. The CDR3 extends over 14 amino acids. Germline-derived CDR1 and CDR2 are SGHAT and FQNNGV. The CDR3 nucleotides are TGTGCCAGCAGCTTAGGGGACAACTTCTACGAGCAGTACTTC. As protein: CASSLGDNFYEQYF.

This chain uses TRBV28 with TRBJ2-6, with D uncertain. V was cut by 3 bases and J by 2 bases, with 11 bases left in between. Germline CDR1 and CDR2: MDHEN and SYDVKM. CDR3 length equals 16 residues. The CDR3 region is CASSFPAVAGANVLTF. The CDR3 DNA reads TGTGCCAGCAGTTTCCCTGCAGTCGCTGGGGCCAACGTCCTGACTTTC.

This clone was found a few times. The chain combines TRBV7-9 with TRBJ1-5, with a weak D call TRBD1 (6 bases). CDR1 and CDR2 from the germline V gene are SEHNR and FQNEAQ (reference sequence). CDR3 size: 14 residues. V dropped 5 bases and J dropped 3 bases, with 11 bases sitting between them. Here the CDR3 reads CASSLQGSNQPQHF. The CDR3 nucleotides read TGTGCCAGCAGCCTTCAGGGGTCCAATCAGCCCCAGCATTTT.

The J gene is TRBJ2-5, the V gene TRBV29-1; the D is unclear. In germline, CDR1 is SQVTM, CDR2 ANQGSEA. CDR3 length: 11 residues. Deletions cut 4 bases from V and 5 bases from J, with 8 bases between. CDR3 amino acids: CSVGRAETQYF. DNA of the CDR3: TGCAGCGTTGGGAGAGCGGAGACCCAGTACTTC.

CDR3 in amino acids: CASTPSRGGRETQYF. CDR3 in DNA: TGTGCCAGTACTCCCTCTCGGGGGGGCCGGGAGACCCAGTACTTC. The rearrangement joins TRBV19 to TRBJ2-5; 8 bases fit TRBD2. In germline, CDR1 is LNHDA, CDR2 SQIVND (reference sequence). The CDR3 loop spans 15 amino acids. V shed 7 bases and J 5 bases; nucleotides not matched to a gene: 12. Looking up the rest from reference TRBV19 and TRBJ2-5 gives the full variable domain: DGGITQSPKYLFRKEGQNVTLSCEQNLNHDAMYWYRQDPGQGLRLIYYSQIVNDFQKGDIAEGYSVSREKKESFPLTVTSAQKNPTAFYLCASTPSRGGRETQYFGPGTRLLVL.

The CDR3 DNA follows: TGTGCCAGCAGCTTTAGGACAGGGGGAATCTATGGCTACACCTTC. Encoded protein: CASSFRTGGIYGYTF. The chain employs TRBV13 and TRBJ1-2, with 10 bases identical to TRBD1. From germline, CDR1 is PRHDT and CDR2 FYEKMQ (reference sequence). The CDR3 totals 15 residues. V was clipped by 3 bases and J by 4 bases; unmatched bases: 5.

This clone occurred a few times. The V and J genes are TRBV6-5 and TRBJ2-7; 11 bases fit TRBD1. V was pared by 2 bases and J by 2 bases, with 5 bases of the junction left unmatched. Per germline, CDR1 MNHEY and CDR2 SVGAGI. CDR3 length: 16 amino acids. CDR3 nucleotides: TGTGCCAGCAGTTACCCACCGGGACAGGGGGCCTACGAGCAGTACTTC. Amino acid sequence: CASSYPPGQGAYEQYF.

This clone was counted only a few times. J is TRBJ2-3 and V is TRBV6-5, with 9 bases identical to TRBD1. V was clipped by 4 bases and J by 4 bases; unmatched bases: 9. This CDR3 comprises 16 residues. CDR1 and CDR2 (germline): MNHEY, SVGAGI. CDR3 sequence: CASSFPGQGQADTQYF. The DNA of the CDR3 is TGTGCCAGCAGTTTCCCGGGACAGGGCCAAGCAGATACGCAGTATTTT.